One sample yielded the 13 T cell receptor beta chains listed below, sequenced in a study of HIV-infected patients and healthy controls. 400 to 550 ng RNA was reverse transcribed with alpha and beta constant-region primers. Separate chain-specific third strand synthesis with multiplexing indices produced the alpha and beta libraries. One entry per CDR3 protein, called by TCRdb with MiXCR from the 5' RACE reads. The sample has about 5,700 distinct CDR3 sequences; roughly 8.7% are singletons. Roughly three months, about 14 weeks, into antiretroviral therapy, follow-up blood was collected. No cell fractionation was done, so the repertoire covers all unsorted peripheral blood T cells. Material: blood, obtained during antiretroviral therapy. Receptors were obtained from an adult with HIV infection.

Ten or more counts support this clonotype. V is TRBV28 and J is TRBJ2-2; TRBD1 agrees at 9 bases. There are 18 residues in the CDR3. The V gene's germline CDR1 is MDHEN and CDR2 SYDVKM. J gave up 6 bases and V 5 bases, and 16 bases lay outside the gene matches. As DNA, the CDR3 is TGTGCCAGCAGTCCGCGCTCCTCCGGGACAGGGTACCCCGGGGAGCTGTTTTTT. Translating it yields CASSPRSSGTGYPGELFF.

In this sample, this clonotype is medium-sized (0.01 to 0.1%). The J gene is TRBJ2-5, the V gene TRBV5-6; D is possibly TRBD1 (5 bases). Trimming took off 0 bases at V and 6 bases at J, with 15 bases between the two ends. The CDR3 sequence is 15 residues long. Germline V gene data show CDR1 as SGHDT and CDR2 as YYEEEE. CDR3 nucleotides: TGTGCCAGCAGCTTGGCCCGGAACAGGAACCAGACCCAGTACTTC. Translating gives CASSLARNRNQTQYF.

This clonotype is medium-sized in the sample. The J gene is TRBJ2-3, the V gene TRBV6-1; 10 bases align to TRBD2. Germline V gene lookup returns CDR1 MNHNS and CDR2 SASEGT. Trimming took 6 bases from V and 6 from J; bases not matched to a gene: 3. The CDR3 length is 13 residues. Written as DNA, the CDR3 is TGTGCCAGCAGAGGTAGCGGGAGGGATACGCAGTATTTT. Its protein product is CASRGSGRDTQYF.

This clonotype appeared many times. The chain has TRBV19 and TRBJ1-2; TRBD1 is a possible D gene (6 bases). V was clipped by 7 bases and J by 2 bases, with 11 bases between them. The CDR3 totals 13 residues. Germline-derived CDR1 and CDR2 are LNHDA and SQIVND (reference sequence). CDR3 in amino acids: CASTWTANYGYTF. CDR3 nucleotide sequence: TGTGCCAGTACCTGGACAGCCAACTATGGCTACACCTTC.

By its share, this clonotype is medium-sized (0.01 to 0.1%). The CDR3 DNA sequence: TGTGCCAGCAGCCACCGGGACAGTCTCCCTTCCTACAATGAGCAGTTCTTC. Translated: CASSHRDSLPSYNEQFF. This chain connects TRBV13 to TRBJ2-1, with 7 bases lining up with TRBD1. The V and J ends lost 5 bases and 1 base, in that order; junction bases with no gene match: 11. This CDR3 comprises 17 residues. Germline V gives CDR1 PRHDT, CDR2 FYEKMQ (reference sequence).

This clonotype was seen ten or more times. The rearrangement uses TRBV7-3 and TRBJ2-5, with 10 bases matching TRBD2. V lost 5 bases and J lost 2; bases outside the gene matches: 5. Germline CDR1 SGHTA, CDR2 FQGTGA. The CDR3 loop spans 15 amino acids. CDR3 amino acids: CASSRTSGLQETQYF. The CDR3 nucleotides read TGTGCCAGCAGCCGGACTAGCGGTTTACAAGAGACCCAGTACTTC.

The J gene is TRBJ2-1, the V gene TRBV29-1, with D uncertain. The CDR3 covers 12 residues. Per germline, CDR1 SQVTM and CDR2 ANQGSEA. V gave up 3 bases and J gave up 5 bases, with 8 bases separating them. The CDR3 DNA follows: TGCAGCGTTGAGATAGGGAACAATGAGCAGTTCTTC. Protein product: CSVEIGNNEQFF.

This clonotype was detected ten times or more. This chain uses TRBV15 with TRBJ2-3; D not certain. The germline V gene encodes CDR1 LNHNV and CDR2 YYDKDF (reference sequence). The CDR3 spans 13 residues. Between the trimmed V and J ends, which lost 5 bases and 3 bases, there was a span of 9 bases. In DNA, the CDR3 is TGTGCCACCAGCCCCGGGTTGACAGATACGCAGTATTTT. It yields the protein CATSPGLTDTQYF.

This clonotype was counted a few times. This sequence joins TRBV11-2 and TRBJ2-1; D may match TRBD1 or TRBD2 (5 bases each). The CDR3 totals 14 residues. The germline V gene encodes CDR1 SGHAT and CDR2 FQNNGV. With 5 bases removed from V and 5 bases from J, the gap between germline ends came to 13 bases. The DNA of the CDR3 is TGTGCCAGCAGCCAGGGAAGCGGTGACAATGAGCAGTTCTTC. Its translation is CASSQGSGDNEQFF.

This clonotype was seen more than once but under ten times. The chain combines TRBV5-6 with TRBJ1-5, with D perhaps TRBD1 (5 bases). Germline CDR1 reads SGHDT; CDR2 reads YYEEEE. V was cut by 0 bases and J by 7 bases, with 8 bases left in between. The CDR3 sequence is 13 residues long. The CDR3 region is CASSLGGDQPQHF. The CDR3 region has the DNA TGTGCCAGCAGCTTGGGCGGGGACCAGCCCCAGCATTTT.

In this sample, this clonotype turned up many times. The CDR3 bases are TGTGCCAGCAGTTGGGACAAGCTGAACACTGAAGCTTTCTTT. Residues: CASSWDKLNTEAFF. The chain is built from TRBV28 and TRBJ1-1, with TRBD1 as a possible D gene (6 bases). CDR1 MDHEN and CDR2 SYDVKM come from the germline V gene. The V end was cut by 4 bases, the J end by 0 bases, with 9 bases between. CDR3 length: 14 residues.

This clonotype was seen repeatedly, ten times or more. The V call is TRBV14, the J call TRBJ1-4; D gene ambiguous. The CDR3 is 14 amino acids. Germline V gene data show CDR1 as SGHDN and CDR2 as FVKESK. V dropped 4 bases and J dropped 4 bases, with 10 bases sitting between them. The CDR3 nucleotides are TGTGCCAGCAGCCGCGTCAGCGGTAATGAAAAACTGTTTTTT. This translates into CASSRVSGNEKLFF.

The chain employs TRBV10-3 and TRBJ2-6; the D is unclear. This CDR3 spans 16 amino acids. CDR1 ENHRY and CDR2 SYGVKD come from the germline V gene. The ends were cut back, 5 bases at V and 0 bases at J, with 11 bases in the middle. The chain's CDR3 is CAISSQSRSGANVLTF. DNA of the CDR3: TGTGCCATCAGTTCGCAGAGCCGCTCTGGGGCCAACGTCCTGACTTTC.